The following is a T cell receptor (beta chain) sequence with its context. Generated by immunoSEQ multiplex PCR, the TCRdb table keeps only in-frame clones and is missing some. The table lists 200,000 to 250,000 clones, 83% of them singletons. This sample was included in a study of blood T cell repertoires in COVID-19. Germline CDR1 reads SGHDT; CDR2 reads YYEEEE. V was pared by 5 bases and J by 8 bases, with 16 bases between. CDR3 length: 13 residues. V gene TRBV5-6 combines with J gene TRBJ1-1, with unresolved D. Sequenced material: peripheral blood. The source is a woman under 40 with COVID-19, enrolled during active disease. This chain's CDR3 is CASSIGQWEEAFF. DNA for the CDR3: TGTGCCAGCAGTATAGGGCAGTGGGAGGAAGCTTTCTTT.